These T cell receptor beta chains were read from a single sample in a study of blood T cell repertoires in COVID-19. The table came from immunoSEQ multiplex PCR; TCRdb's copy has only in-frame clones and leaves some out. The sample consists of 100,000 to 150,000 clones, roughly 84% of them appearing once. Specimen: peripheral blood. All receptors come from a woman in her twenties or thirties who had recovered from COVID-19. CDR3s include the opening cysteine and the closing phenylalanine or tryptophan. D genes are given only for firm matches. Clone sizes are given selectively: once, few, many, or a class where the clone is expanded.

clone size	V gene	D gene	J gene	CDR3 DNA	CDR3 protein
.	TRBV7-8	TRBD2	TRBJ2-1	TGTGCCAGCAGCTTAGGGGGACTAGCGTACAATGAGCAGTTCTTC	CASSLGGLAYNEQFF
.	TRBV2	.	TRBJ1-6	TGTGCCAGCAGAAGGAGCTCCTATAATTCACCCCTCCACTTT	CASRRSSYNSPLHF
.	TRBV7-3	TRBD2	TRBJ2-1	TGTGCCAGCGCGGTAGCGGGGGCCTACAATGAGCAGTTCTTC	CASAVAGAYNEQFF
.	TRBV20-1	.	TRBJ1-1	TGCAGTGCTAGCAAGAACACTGAAGCTTTCTTT	CSASKNTEAFF
.	TRBV19	TRBD2	TRBJ2-5	TGTGCCAGTAGTAGCGGGAGTGGATGGGAGACCCAGTACTTC	CASSSGSGWETQYF
.	TRBV7-3	TRBD1	TRBJ2-5	TGTGCCAGCAGCTTACAGGGGGCCGGAGAGACCCAGTACTTC	CASSLQGAGETQYF
.	TRBV3-1/TRBV3-2	TRBD2	TRBJ2-3	TGTGCCAGCAGACTGGGGGGGTCCACAGATACGCAGTATTTT	CASRLGGSTDTQYF
.	TRBV10-3	.	TRBJ1-1	TGTGCCATCAGAGGGGCTGTGAACACTGAAGCTTTCTTT	CAIRGAVNTEAFF
.	TRBV11-1	TRBD1	TRBJ1-4	TGTGCCAGCAGCCGGACAGGGGGTAATGAAAAACTGTTTTTT	CASSRTGGNEKLFF
.	TRBV7-9	.	TRBJ2-1	TGTGCCAGCAGCTCACACGAGGATGAGCAGTTCTTC	CASSSHEDEQFF
.	TRBV3-1/TRBV3-2	.	TRBJ2-7	TGTGCCAGCAGCCTCACAGGGCCGGCTTCCTACGAGCAGTACTTC	CASSLTGPASYEQYF
few	TRBV14	.	TRBJ1-6	TGTGCCAGCAGCCAGGGGACACGGAATTCACCCCTCCACTTT	CASSQGTRNSPLHF
.	TRBV12-3/TRBV12-4	TRBD1	TRBJ1-1	TGTGCCAGCAGCGGACAGGGAGGCAATGAAGCTTTCTTT	CASSGQGGNEAFF
.	TRBV6-1	TRBD1	TRBJ2-7	TGTGCCAGCAGGACCGGGACAGAGAGCTCCTACGAGCAGTACTTC	CASRTGTESSYEQYF
.	TRBV7-2	TRBD1	TRBJ1-3	TGTGCCAGCAACATTGACAGGGGCCCTGGAAACACCATATATTTT	CASNIDRGPGNTIYF
.	TRBV3-1/TRBV3-2	.	TRBJ1-1	TGTGCCAGCAGCCAAGTAGTATCGGGGTTTGAAGCTTTCTTT	CASSQVVSGFEAFF
once	TRBV9	.	TRBJ2-1	TGTGCCAGCAGCGTAAGTTCTAAAAGCTCCTACAATGAGCAGTTCTTC	CASSVSSKSSYNEQFF
.	TRBV6-5	TRBD1	TRBJ2-7	TGTGCCAGCAGTTACCGGGACAGGGGCCCCCACGAGCAGTACTTC	CASSYRDRGPHEQYF
.	TRBV9	.	TRBJ1-3	TGTGCCAGCAGCGGGCAGGGAGGGTCCCCAAACACCATATATTTT	CASSGQGGSPNTIYF
once	TRBV5-5	.	TRBJ2-3	TGTGCCAGCAGCGTCTCGACAGTTACAGATACGCAGTATTTT	CASSVSTVTDTQYF
.	TRBV19	TRBD1	TRBJ1-2	TGTGCCACAGTTGACAGGGGGCTATACTATGGCTACACCTTC	CATVDRGLYYGYTF
.	TRBV5-1	.	TRBJ2-7	TGCGCCAGCAGCTTTTCCATAGACAGAACCTTGAGCTCCTACGAGCAGTACTTC	CASSFSIDRTLSSYEQYF
.	TRBV5-1	.	TRBJ2-2	TGCGCCAGCAGCTTGGAGGGGCGGACCGGGGAGCTGTTTTTT	CASSLEGRTGELFF
.	TRBV5-5	.	TRBJ1-6	TGTGCCAGCAGCTTGGTTCCCCAGGAGGGCCTCCACTTT	CASSLVPQEGLHF
once	TRBV5-4	TRBD1	TRBJ2-3	TGTGCCAGCAGCTTAACAGGGGGGCTCCCCACAGATACGCAGTATTTT	CASSLTGGLPTDTQYF
once	TRBV18	.	TRBJ2-3	TGTGCCAGCTCACCACGGTCAGGGGTAACAGATACGCAGTATTTT	CASSPRSGVTDTQYF
.	TRBV3-1/TRBV3-2	TRBD2	TRBJ2-1	TGTGCCAGCAGCCAAACCGGGACTAGGAGCGGTGAGCAGTTCTTC	CASSQTGTRSGEQFF
.	TRBV12-5	TRBD2	TRBJ2-1	TGTGCTAGTGGCTCCGGACTAGCGGGAGGGCCATCCTACAATGAGCAGTTCTTC	CASGSGLAGGPSYNEQFF
.	TRBV14	.	TRBJ2-2	TGTGCCAGCAGCCGCGGGCCACCCCAGGGGTGGGCCGGGGAGCTGTTTTTT	CASSRGPPQGWAGELFF
few	TRBV11-2	.	TRBJ1-4	TGTGCCAGCAGCTTAAGGGATCGAGGGGGACTGTTTTTT	CASSLRDRGGLFF
.	TRBV6-2/TRBV6-3	TRBD1	TRBJ2-1	TGTGCCAGCAGTTCCACCGGGACAGGTAATGAGCAGTTCTTC	CASSSTGTGNEQFF
.	TRBV13	.	TRBJ1-1	TGTGCCAGCAGCTACAACAGAAACATGAACACTGAAGCTTTCTTT	CASSYNRNMNTEAFF
.	TRBV7-9	TRBD1	TRBJ1-6	TGTGCCAGCAGCCCGGGACAGGCAGCTTCACCCCTCCACTTT	CASSPGQAASPLHF
few	TRBV7-9	TRBD2	TRBJ2-7	TGTGCCAGCAGCTTAGCGGCGGGAGGGCTCTACGAGCAGTACTTC	CASSLAAGGLYEQYF
.	TRBV21-1	.	TRBJ1-1	TGTGCCAGCGGCGGACGGTGGGGGGACACTGAAGCTTTCTTT	CASGGRWGDTEAFF
.	TRBV5-1	.	TRBJ2-1	TGCGCCAGCAGCTTGGACCGGGGTAATGAGCAGTTCTTC	CASSLDRGNEQFF
.	TRBV10-3	.	TRBJ1-1	TGTGCCATCAGTGAGTCACAACAGGGGAACACTGAAGCTTTCTTT	CAISESQQGNTEAFF
.	TRBV9	TRBD1	TRBJ2-1	TGTGCCAGCAGCGTAGTTGCAGGGGGCGCGGGGACCACTGAGCAGTTCTTC	CASSVVAGGAGTTEQFF
.	TRBV12-5	TRBD1	TRBJ2-7	TGTGCTAGTGGTTCCGGGACAGCCTCGATGGGGTACGAGCAGTACTTC	CASGSGTASMGYEQYF
.	TRBV7-9	TRBD1	TRBJ1-1	TGTGCCACTGGGACAGGGGGTCTGAACACTGAAGCTTTCTTT	CATGTGGLNTEAFF
.	TRBV10-3	.	TRBJ1-6	TGTGCCATCAGACCTCAGGACAGTATCCTGTCACCCCTCCACTTT	CAIRPQDSILSPLHF
.	TRBV10-1	TRBD2	TRBJ2-2	TGCGCCAGCAGCCCGGGACTAGCGGGAGTAGGGACCGGGGAGCTGTTTTTT	CASSPGLAGVGTGELFF
.	TRBV7-6	.	TRBJ1-2	TGTGCCAGCAGCTTAGGGGAGGAGTCTAACTATGGCTACACCTTC	CASSLGEESNYGYTF
.	TRBV6-1	.	TRBJ1-5	TGTGCCAGCAGTGAGAGGATTCGGAATTATAGCAATCAGCCCCAGCATTTT	CASSERIRNYSNQPQHF
.	TRBV29-1	TRBD1	TRBJ2-2	TGCAGCGCGCACAGGGGGGAGAACACCGGGGAGCTGTTTTTT	CSAHRGENTGELFF
few	TRBV7-6	.	TRBJ1-5	TGTGCCAGCAGCTTAGGTGGAGATGGGAGAGTCCAGCCCCAGCATTTT	CASSLGGDGRVQPQHF
.	TRBV5-1	TRBD1	TRBJ1-1	TGCGCCAGCAGCTTACGACAGGGCAGGGTGAACACTGAAGCTTTCTTT	CASSLRQGRVNTEAFF
.	TRBV15	.	TRBJ2-4	TGTGCCACCAGCGCTCGGACAGTGGCCAAAAACATTCAGTACTTC	CATSARTVAKNIQYF
.	TRBV15	.	TRBJ1-1	TGTGCCACCAGCAGAGAGCGGAGTTTGATGAACACTGAAGCTTTCTTT	CATSRERSLMNTEAFF
few	TRBV10-2	.	TRBJ1-2	TGCGCCAGCAGTGATTTTTCAGGGGCGTTTTATGGCTACACCTTC	CASSDFSGAFYGYTF
.	TRBV29-1	.	TRBJ2-3	TGCAGCGGGGAGAGTCTGAGTCCTAGCACAGATACGCAGTATTTT	CSGESLSPSTDTQYF
.	TRBV6-1	.	TRBJ2-7	TGTGCCAGCAGTGATAACTATATCTACGAGCAGTACTTC	CASSDNYIYEQYF
once	TRBV25-1	TRBD1	TRBJ2-7	TGTGCCAGCAGTGAATCAGGGACAGGGGGTTACGAGCAGTACTTC	CASSESGTGGYEQYF
.	TRBV19	TRBD1	TRBJ1-4	TGTGCCAGGGAACAGGGGTTGGATGAAAAACTGTTTTTT	CAREQGLDEKLFF
.	TRBV27	.	TRBJ1-1	TGTGCCAGCAGTTTATCGGGAGGGGTCGCTGAAGCTTTCTTT	CASSLSGGVAEAFF
few	TRBV9	.	TRBJ1-6	TGTGCCAGCAGCGCCAGGACAGACTTTAATTCACCCCTCCACTTT	CASSARTDFNSPLHF
.	TRBV30	TRBD2	TRBJ2-7	TGTGCCTGGAGTGTCGTGGAGCGGGATCTTTACGAGCAGTACTTC	CAWSVVERDLYEQYF
.	TRBV18	TRBD1	TRBJ1-2	TGTGCCAGCTCAGGGACAGGAGTCTATGGCTACACCTTC	CASSGTGVYGYTF